The rows below give T cell receptor beta chains drawn from one sample of a study of monozygotic twins with inflammatory bowel disease. Reanalyzing the 5' RACE reads, TCRdb keeps one entry per CDR3 protein, without DNA. Recorded for this sample: 300,000 to 400,000 distinct CDR3 sequences. The sequenced sample was blood. The receptors originated from a human donor with ulcerative colitis or Crohn's disease, or a healthy co-twin of an affected twin (not recorded which). The CDR3 runs from the conserved cysteine through the conserved F or W. The order of the fields is J gene, V gene, CDR3 length, CDR3 protein.

j_gene: TRBJ1-1; v_gene: TRBV2; len: 14; CDR3aa: CASSEVRAADEAFF
j_gene: TRBJ1-1; v_gene: TRBV7-3; len: 21; CDR3aa: CASSLRPRKSETGVGNTEAFF
j_gene: TRBJ2-7; v_gene: TRBV28; len: 14; CDR3aa: CASSSSGSRYEQYF
j_gene: TRBJ2-7; v_gene: TRBV5-1; len: 16; CDR3aa: CASSWTSGGASYEQYF
j_gene: TRBJ2-1; v_gene: TRBV3-1; len: 14; CDR3aa: CASSQRSLHNEQFF
j_gene: TRBJ1-2; v_gene: TRBV28; len: 13; CDR3aa: CASSWGENYGYTF
j_gene: TRBJ2-7; v_gene: TRBV3-1; len: 15; CDR3aa: CASSHRDRGTYEQYF
j_gene: TRBJ2-7; v_gene: TRBV3-1; len: 12; CDR3aa: CASSQLSYEQYF
j_gene: TRBJ2-2; v_gene: TRBV4-3; len: 18; CDR3aa: CASSQVLAGAGNTGELFF
j_gene: TRBJ2-7; v_gene: TRBV28; len: 15; CDR3aa: CASSSHRGQRGEQYF
j_gene: TRBJ1-3; v_gene: TRBV7-2; len: 15; CDR3aa: CASSLRPGTGNTIYF
j_gene: TRBJ2-7; v_gene: TRBV20-1; len: 15; CDR3aa: CSARGPKGSSYEQYF
j_gene: TRBJ2-2; v_gene: TRBV20-1; len: 13; CDR3aa: CSATTGAAGELFF
j_gene: TRBJ2-7; v_gene: TRBV6-5; len: 16; CDR3aa: CASSYSKGGSSYEQYF
j_gene: TRBJ2-7; v_gene: TRBV21-1; len: 18; CDR3aa: CASAPSPGTSVNHYEQYF
j_gene: TRBJ2-1; v_gene: TRBV5-1; len: 14; CDR3aa: CASRTGTVNNEQFF
j_gene: TRBJ2-7; v_gene: TRBV14; len: 14; CDR3aa: CASSHGIAGYQQYF
j_gene: TRBJ2-7; v_gene: TRBV7-9; len: 14; CDR3aa: CASSLGAGWGEQYF
j_gene: TRBJ1-3; v_gene: TRBV10-3; len: 15; CDR3aa: CAILTGSPSGNTIYF
j_gene: TRBJ1-4; v_gene: TRBV25-1; len: 14; CDR3aa: CASSGTGAFEKLFF
j_gene: TRBJ1-1; v_gene: TRBV30; len: 15; CDR3aa: CAWSEFTGVNTEAFF
j_gene: TRBJ2-2; v_gene: TRBV20-1; len: 14; CDR3aa: CSARDLGIAGELFF
j_gene: TRBJ2-3; v_gene: TRBV11-2; len: 12; CDR3aa: CASSQRDSHQYF
j_gene: TRBJ1-2; v_gene: TRBV12-3/TRBV12-4; len: 14; CDR3aa: CASSLNRINEDYTF
j_gene: TRBJ2-7; v_gene: TRBV7-2; len: 11; CDR3aa: CASSSASEQYF
j_gene: TRBJ1-1; v_gene: TRBV3-1; len: 14; CDR3aa: CASSQGVGSTEAFF
j_gene: TRBJ1-5; v_gene: TRBV7-8; len: 12; CDR3aa: CASSSSDQPQHF
j_gene: TRBJ1-5; v_gene: TRBV7-8; len: 16; CDR3aa: CASSLDHPLSGQPQHF
j_gene: TRBJ2-5; v_gene: TRBV5-1; len: 15; CDR3aa: CASSLGASRGETQYF
j_gene: TRBJ2-3; v_gene: TRBV20-1; len: 13; CDR3aa: CSASPRAVDTQYF
j_gene: TRBJ1-1; v_gene: TRBV5-1; len: 14; CDR3aa: CASSLNRANTEAFF
j_gene: TRBJ1-2; v_gene: TRBV30; len: 13; CDR3aa: CAWSNTPVKDYTF
j_gene: TRBJ2-6; v_gene: TRBV5-1; len: 15; CDR3aa: CASRPGHSGANVLTF
j_gene: TRBJ2-5; v_gene: TRBV2; len: 14; CDR3aa: CASSGLVFGETQYF
j_gene: TRBJ2-7; v_gene: TRBV12-3/TRBV12-4; len: 14; CDR3aa: CASRSGAGTYEQYF
j_gene: TRBJ1-2; v_gene: TRBV27; len: 14; CDR3aa: CASYGAGQGYGYTF
j_gene: TRBJ2-2; v_gene: TRBV5-4; len: 16; CDR3aa: CASSLEASGRAGELFF
j_gene: TRBJ2-7; v_gene: TRBV10-2; len: 15; CDR3aa: CASSDGGRGLGEQYF
j_gene: TRBJ2-1; v_gene: TRBV5-1; len: 15; CDR3aa: CASRPGQGTYNEQFF
j_gene: TRBJ2-1; v_gene: TRBV9; len: 17; CDR3aa: CASSAPSGPPSYNEQFF
j_gene: TRBJ1-2; v_gene: TRBV7-2; len: 12; CDR3aa: CASSNHWGGYTF
j_gene: TRBJ2-4; v_gene: TRBV12-3/TRBV12-4; len: 16; CDR3aa: CASRSSGRASKNIQYF
j_gene: TRBJ2-5; v_gene: TRBV7-2; len: 15; CDR3aa: CASSRTRGLQETQYF
j_gene: TRBJ2-1; v_gene: TRBV5-1; len: 17; CDR3aa: CASSLAGGTGGYNEQFF
j_gene: TRBJ2-5; v_gene: TRBV12-3/TRBV12-4; len: 18; CDR3aa: CASSLGERRTSGKETQYF